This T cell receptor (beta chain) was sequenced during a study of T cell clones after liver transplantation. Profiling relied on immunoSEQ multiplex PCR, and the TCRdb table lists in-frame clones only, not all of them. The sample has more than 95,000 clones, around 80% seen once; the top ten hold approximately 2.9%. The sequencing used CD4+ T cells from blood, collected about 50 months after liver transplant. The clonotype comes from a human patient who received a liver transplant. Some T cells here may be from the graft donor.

CDR3 nucleotide sequence: TGTGCCAGCTCACCACCCTCCTACGAGCAGTACTTC. It translates to CASSPPSYEQYF. The chain combines TRBV18 with TRBJ2-7; D call uncertain. V was shortened by 0 bases and J by 0 bases, with 0 bases between the two germline ends. This CDR3 spans 12 amino acids. The germline V gene encodes CDR1 KGHSH and CDR2 LQKENI.